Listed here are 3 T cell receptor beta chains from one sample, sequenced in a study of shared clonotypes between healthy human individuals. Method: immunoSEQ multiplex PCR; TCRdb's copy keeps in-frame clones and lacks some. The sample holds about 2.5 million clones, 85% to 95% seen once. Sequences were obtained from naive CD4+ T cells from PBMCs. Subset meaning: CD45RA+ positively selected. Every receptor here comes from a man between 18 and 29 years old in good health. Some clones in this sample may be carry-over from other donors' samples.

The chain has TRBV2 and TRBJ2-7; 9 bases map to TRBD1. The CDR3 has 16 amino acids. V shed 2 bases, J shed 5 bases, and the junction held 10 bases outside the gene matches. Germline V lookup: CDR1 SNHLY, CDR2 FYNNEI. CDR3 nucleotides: TGTGCCAGCAGTGAACGGGGACAGGGTTCTTTACACGAGCAGTACTTC. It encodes CASSERGQGSLHEQYF.

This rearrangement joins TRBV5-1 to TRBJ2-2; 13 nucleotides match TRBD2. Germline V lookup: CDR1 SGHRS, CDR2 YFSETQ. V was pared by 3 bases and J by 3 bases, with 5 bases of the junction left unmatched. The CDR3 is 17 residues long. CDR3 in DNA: TGCGCCAGCAGCTCTACTAGCGGGAGGGCCGACACCGGGGAGCTGTTTTTT. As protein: CASSSTSGRADTGELFF.

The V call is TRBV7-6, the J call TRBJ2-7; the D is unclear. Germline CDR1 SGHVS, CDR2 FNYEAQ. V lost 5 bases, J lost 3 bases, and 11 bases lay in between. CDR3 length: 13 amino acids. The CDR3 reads CASSPPLSYEQYF. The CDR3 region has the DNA TGTGCCAGCAGCCCCCCCCTAAGCTACGAGCAGTACTTC.